This entry features one TCR beta chain sequence. Healthy Caucasian individuals from Russia aged about 6 to 90 served as donors. It was ten milliliters of peripheral blood that were drawn from each donor. These data are taken from a study of blood T cells in healthy people across ages. Germline V gene data show CDR1 as MNHEY and CDR2 as SVGAGI. This CDR3 has 14 residues. V was pared by 4 bases and J by 3 bases, with 3 bases of the junction left unmatched. A J-beta primer mix and a sample-barcoded 5' primer were used in a second PCR of roughly 6 to 11 cycles. Each CDR3 protein gets one entry after TCRdb re-called the 5' RACE reads with MiXCR. The sample lists about 970,000 distinct CDR3 sequences, 51% occurring once.

This chain links TRBV6-5 with TRBJ1-5, with TRBD1 identical over 7 bases. The source of this sequence is a woman aged 55-70 years in good health. The source material was blood. The CDR3, as DNA: TGTGCCAGCAGTTCCGACAGGGCCAATCAGCCCCAGCATTTT. This gives the protein CASSSDRANQPQHF.